What follows are 13 T cell receptor beta chains derived from one specimen sequenced in a study of blood T cell repertoires in COVID-19. The table came from immunoSEQ multiplex PCR; TCRdb's copy has only in-frame clones and leaves some out. In the table there are around 68,000 clones, about nine tenths of which are singletons. The sequencing sample was made of peripheral blood. The source is a man aged 45 to 65 with active COVID-19.

V and J are TRBV9 and TRBJ1-2, with 12 nucleotides matching TRBD1. This CDR3 region has 15 residues. The V segment lost 4 bases and the J segment 5 bases; nucleotides outside the gene matches: 6. Germline V gene lookup returns CDR1 SGDLS and CDR2 YYNGEE. The CDR3 DNA follows: TGTGCCAGCAGCCTCGGGACAGGGGGCTATTATGGCTACACCTTC. Protein sequence: CASSLGTGGYYGYTF.

This sequence joins TRBV30 and TRBJ2-1; no reliable D call. The CDR3 is made up of 15 amino acids. V was cut by 0 bases and J by 0 bases, with 9 bases left in between. Looked up from germline, CDR1 is GTSNPN and CDR2 is SVGIG (reference sequence). The CDR3 reads CAWSVLRFSYNEQFF. The DNA of the CDR3 is TGTGCCTGGAGTGTACTGAGATTCTCCTACAATGAGCAGTTCTTC.

This clone was seen only once. J is TRBJ1-4 and V is TRBV28; weak D call: TRBD1 (6 bases). The length of the CDR3 is 14 residues. The germline V gene has CDR1 MDHEN and CDR2 SYDVKM. Trimming removed 6 bases from V and 8 bases from J, with 16 bases in between. The CDR3 DNA is TGTGCCAGCAGCTTTAGACTCCAGGGGGAAAAACTGTTTTTT. Translation gives CASSFRLQGEKLFF.

The chain employs TRBV7-2 and TRBJ2-2, with 12 bases lining up with TRBD2. The junction had 5 bases not matched to a gene; V was cut back by 5 bases and J by 1 base. The CDR3 is 17 amino acids. The germline CDR1 and CDR2 sequences are SGHTA and FQGNSA. This CDR3 is CASSPETSGGNTGELFF. The CDR3 DNA reads TGTGCCAGCAGCCCTGAGACTAGCGGGGGGAACACCGGGGAGCTGTTTTTT.

The chain uses TRBV19 and TRBJ1-5; D unclear. Deletions cut 4 bases from V and 3 bases from J, with 16 bases between. CDR1 and CDR2 from the germline V gene are LNHDA and SQIVND (reference sequence). The CDR3 has 16 amino acids. The CDR3 DNA follows: TGTGCCAGTAGTACCCAGACACCCCTTCTCAATCAGCCCCAGCATTTT. Translating gives CASSTQTPLLNQPQHF.

This chain links TRBV12-3 or TRBV12-4 with TRBJ1-1; weak D call: TRBD1 (5 bases). V lost 3 bases and J lost 8, with 13 bases in between. The CDR3 runs 13 residues. This chain's CDR3 is CASSFLQGLEAFF. CDR3 sequence (DNA): TGTGCCAGCAGTTTTCTCCAGGGACTAGAAGCTTTCTTT.

The V call is TRBV6-2 or TRBV6-3, the J call TRBJ2-1; 7 positions match TRBD1. V lost 5 bases, J lost 7 bases, and 11 bases stayed unmatched. The CDR3 has 15 residues. Germline lookup yields CDR1 MNHEY and CDR2 SVGEGT. CDR3 region: CASSGRQGLWNEQFF. The CDR3 DNA is TGTGCCAGCAGTGGGCGACAGGGCCTGTGGAATGAGCAGTTCTTC.

The chain links TRBV10-3 to TRBJ2-1; the match to TRBD2 covers 7 bases. The CDR3 has 16 amino acids. Trimming cost V 4 bases and J 4 bases; bases outside gene matches: 10. Germline V CDR1 and CDR2: ENHRY, SYGVKD. The CDR3 region is CAISAGPAGPYNEQFF. The CDR3 DNA follows: TGTGCCATCAGTGCGGGACCAGCGGGACCGTACAATGAGCAGTTCTTC.

The CDR3 here is CASSRDRDYYNYGYTF. The CDR3 nucleotides read TGTGCCAGCAGTCGGGACAGGGACTACTATAACTATGGCTACACCTTC. The chain has TRBV6-2 or TRBV6-3 and TRBJ1-2; TRBD1 aligns across 9 bases. J gave up 1 base and V 5 bases, and 8 bases lay outside the gene matches. Germline-derived CDR1 and CDR2 are MNHEY and SVGEGT. The CDR3 loop spans 16 amino acids.

J is TRBJ1-5 and V is TRBV18; 7 bases are shared with TRBD1. V lost 4 bases and J lost 5; bases outside the gene matches: 5. This CDR3 comprises 14 residues. CDR1 and CDR2 from the germline V gene are KGHSH and LQKENI. CDR3 loop: CASSLDRDHQPQHF. Written as DNA, the CDR3 is TGTGCCAGCTCACTCGACAGGGACCATCAGCCCCAGCATTTT.

V gene TRBV3-1 (or the pseudogene TRBV3-2) combines with J gene TRBJ2-1; the D gene is possibly TRBD2 (7 bases). V gave up 4 bases and J gave up 5 bases, with 15 bases separating them. Germline lookup yields CDR1 LGHDT and CDR2 YNNKEL (reference sequence). This CDR3 spans 15 amino acids. The DNA for the CDR3 is TGTGCCAGCAGCCTAGGGGGGGGGAACAACAATGAGCAGTTCTTC. Its protein is CASSLGGGNNNEQFF.

The V call is TRBV5-1, the J call TRBJ2-1, with D possibly matching TRBD1 (5 bases). The CDR3 is 15 amino acids. V lost 0 bases to trimming and J lost 3 bases, with 10 bases between them. CDR1 and CDR2 from the germline V gene are SGHRS and YFSETQ. The CDR3 protein is CASSLDRTIYNEQFF. In DNA, the CDR3 is TGCGCCAGCAGCTTGGACAGGACCATCTACAATGAGCAGTTCTTC.

The genes are TRBV7-2 and TRBJ2-5; D is undetermined. There are 14 residues in the CDR3. Deletions cut 5 bases from V and 5 bases from J, with 15 bases between. Germline CDR1 SGHTA, CDR2 FQGNSA. The CDR3 DNA follows: TGTGCCAGCAGCGGATCGTTGAAGAGGGAGACCCAGTACTTC. It specifies CASSGSLKRETQYF.